This is a list of T cell receptor beta chains from one sample in a study of T cells in Graves' hyperthyroidism and ophthalmopathy. TCRdb re-called the multiplex PCR reads through MiXCR, storing one row per CDR3 protein. The table includes around 620,000 distinct CDR3 sequences, about half detected once. The sequencing input was peripheral blood or thyroid tissue (not recorded which). The receptors here all came from an adult woman with Graves' disease, either hyperthyroidism or ophthalmopathy (not recorded which). Each CDR3 is given with its conserved first and last residue. Each record gives: D gene, J gene, clone size, V gene, CDR3 DNA, CDR3 protein. A D gene is named only where the DNA matches it firmly. Some rows mark clone size as missing; the rest say once, few, many or name a class of expanded clone.

>-|TRBJ2-2|many|TRBV4-1
TGCGCCAGCAGCCCCAAGGGAGTACACACCGGGGAGCTGTTTTTT
CASSPKGVHTGELFF
>-|TRBJ2-7|-|TRBV7-2
TGTGCCAGCACCCAGCCGGGGGACCTCTACGAGCAGTACTTC
CASTQPGDLYEQYF
>-|TRBJ2-7|many|TRBV7-2
TGTGCCAGCAGCTTATATAGCGGCTCCTACGAGCAGTACTTC
CASSLYSGSYEQYF
>TRBD2|TRBJ2-7|-|TRBV27
TGTGCCAGCAGTGTCCTAGCGGGAGTCTACGAGCAGTACTTC
CASSVLAGVYEQYF
>-|TRBJ2-7|-|TRBV7-9
TGTGCCAGCAGTCCTGACAGCGAGACCTACGAGCAGTACTTC
CASSPDSETYEQYF
>-|TRBJ2-7|many|TRBV4-1
TGCGCCAGCAGCCAAGTCCCGGACTCCGAGCAGTACTTC
CASSQVPDSEQYF
>TRBD1|TRBJ1-2|once|TRBV29-1
TGCAGCGTTGATAAAGCGGACAGGGGATCTAACTATGGCTACACCTTC
CSVDKADRGSNYGYTF
>-|TRBJ1-3|few|TRBV2
TGTGCCAGCAGTGAAACGGGAAGCTCTGGAAACACCATATATTTT
CASSETGSSGNTIYF
>-|TRBJ1-4|many|TRBV5-1
TGCGCCAGCAAAGGGCAGACAGGTGAAAAACTGTTTTTT
CASKGQTGEKLFF
>-|TRBJ1-2|-|TRBV18
TGTGCCAGCTCTAAAGACGGGGACTATGGCTACACCTTC
CASSKDGDYGYTF
>-|TRBJ1-5|many|TRBV7-6
TGTGCCAGCAGCTTAGAGGCAGCGGGGCCCCAGCATTTT
CASSLEAAGPQHF
>-|TRBJ2-7|-|TRBV20-1
TGCAGTGCTGGGGGGCCGGGAGACTACGAGCAGTACTTC
CSAGGPGDYEQYF
>-|TRBJ2-7|few|TRBV5-1
TGCGCCAGCATCCGGTTTCCAGGGTCCGGCGAGCAGTACTTC
CASIRFPGSGEQYF
>TRBD1|TRBJ1-1|-|TRBV5-1
TGCGCCAGCAGAACCGGGACAGGGAACACTGAAGCTTTCTTT
CASRTGTGNTEAFF